Presented here are 8 T cell receptor beta chains from one specimen sequenced in a study of blood T cell repertoires in COVID-19. Assay: immunoSEQ multiplex PCR; the TCRdb copy retains only in-frame clones and omits some. The data show more than 65,000 clones, about four fifths seen once. The sample comprised peripheral blood. All receptors come from a woman of 80 years or more with active or convalescent COVID-19.

The chain recombines TRBV6-5 with TRBJ1-1; 8 nucleotides agree with TRBD1. The V gene end was trimmed by 6 bases and the J gene end by 2 bases; junction bases not matched to a gene: 5. The CDR3 consists of 14 residues. Germline CDR1 and CDR2: MNHEY and SVGAGI. CDR3 region: CASRVDRGNTEAFF. CDR3 DNA sequence: TGTGCCAGCAGAGTCGACAGGGGCAACACTGAAGCTTTCTTT.

The chain uses TRBV28 and TRBJ1-1; possible D gene TRBD1, 6 bases. V lost 4 bases, J lost 4 bases, and 13 bases lay in between. Germline V gives CDR1 MDHEN, CDR2 SYDVKM. This CDR3 is built from 14 residues. CDR3 sequence (DNA): TGTGCCAGCAGTTACCAGGGGTTGGGCACTGAAGCTTTCTTT. Translation gives CASSYQGLGTEAFF. The full variable domain, with the rest looked up from reference TRBV28 and TRBJ1-1, is DVKVTQSSRYLVKRTGEKVFLECVQDMDHENMFWYRQDPGLGLRLIYFSYDVKMKEKGDIPEGYSVSREKKERFSLILESASTNQTSMYLCASSYQGLGTEAFFGQGTRLTVV.

V is TRBV6-5 and J is TRBJ1-1, with unresolved D. Germline assignment: CDR1 MNHEY and CDR2 SVGAGI. CDR3 length equals 13 residues. V was trimmed by 6 bases and J by 6 bases, leaving 14 bases between them. CDR3 protein: CASSKRVRSEAFF. CDR3 nucleotides: TGTGCCAGCAGCAAGAGGGTTAGGTCTGAAGCTTTCTTT.

The chain carries TRBV15 and TRBJ1-3; a possible D gene is TRBD1 (5 bases). Germline values: CDR1 LNHNV, CDR2 YYDKDF (reference sequence). Trimming pared 1 base from V and 7 bases from J, leaving 17 bases between. The CDR3 spans 16 residues. This CDR3 is CATSRGDSWGKNTIYF. CDR3 sequence (DNA): TGTGCCACCAGCAGAGGTGACAGTTGGGGAAAGAACACCATATATTTT. The full variable domain, with the rest looked up from reference TRBV15 and TRBJ1-3, is DAMVIQNPRYQVTQFGKPVTLSCSQTLNHNVMYWYQQKSSQAPKLLFHYYDKDFNNEADTPDNFQSRRPNTSFCFLDIRSPGLGDTAMYLCATSRGDSWGKNTIYFGEGSWLTVV.

The rearrangement uses TRBV28 and TRBJ1-1; TRBD1 matches at 9 bases. The V segment lost 5 bases and the J segment 4 bases; nucleotides outside the gene matches: 8. Germline V gene lookup returns CDR1 MDHEN and CDR2 SYDVKM. The CDR3 is 15 amino acids. The CDR3 nucleotides read TGTGCCAGCAGTATTAGGACAGGGGAAGGCACTGAAGCTTTCTTT. Translated: CASSIRTGEGTEAFF.

The chain is built from TRBV4-3 and TRBJ2-3; TRBD2 matches 8 bases. The germline CDR1 and CDR2 sequences are LGHNA and YSLEER. After removal of 0 bases from V and 5 bases from J, the junction contained 7 bases not matched to a gene. The CDR3 spans 16 residues. The CDR3 reads CASSQDGAGGIDTQYF. CDR3 nucleotide sequence: TGCGCCAGCAGCCAAGACGGGGCGGGGGGCATAGATACGCAGTATTTT.

In DNA, the CDR3 is TGCGCCAGCAGCTTAACCTTGACAGGGATCAGTACTGAAGCTTTCTTT. Protein product: CASSLTLTGISTEAFF. J is TRBJ1-1 and V is TRBV5-1, with 7 bases that match TRBD1. CDR1 SGHRS and CDR2 YFSETQ come from the germline V gene. The CDR3 is made up of 16 amino acids. J gave up 5 bases and V 2 bases, and 12 bases lay outside the gene matches.

Here the CDR3 reads CAISEPPQAFF. CDR3 in DNA: TGTGCCATCTCGGAGCCCCCCCAGGCTTTCTTT. The J gene is TRBJ1-1, the V gene TRBV10-3, with unresolved D. V lost 8 bases to trimming and J lost 11 bases, with 15 bases between them. This CDR3 contains 11 residues. Germline V CDR1 and CDR2: ENHRY, SYGVKD.